Following are 14 T cell receptor beta chains from one sample sequenced in a study of cytomegalovirus exposure and HLA in healthy donors. The study ran its PCR with 60 Vbeta and 13 Jbeta primers. The method was immunoSEQ multiplex PCR; TCRdb's version includes in-frame clones alone and lacks a portion of them. The table lists 140,000 to 150,000 clones. Sequences were obtained from PBMCs. The receptors stem from a woman in her fifties or sixties in good health and CMV-seronegative.

The V gene is TRBV5-1, the J gene TRBJ2-7, with 7 nucleotides matching TRBD1. The CDR3 runs to 15 residues. The junction had 6 bases not matched to a gene; V was cut back by 1 base and J by 2 bases. Per germline, CDR1 SGHRS and CDR2 YFSETQ. The CDR3 reads CASSLSPGQTYEQYF. The CDR3 nucleotides read TGCGCCAGCAGCTTGTCACCGGGACAGACCTACGAGCAGTACTTC. The full variable domain, rest sourced from reference TRBV5-1 and TRBJ2-7, is KAGVTQTPRYLIKTRGQQVTLSCSPISGHRSVSWYQQTPGQGLQFLFEYFSETQRNKGNFPGRFSGRQFSNSRSEMNVSTLELGDSALYLCASSLSPGQTYEQYFGPGTRLTVT.

The gene calls are TRBV19 and TRBJ1-5; 7 nucleotides match TRBD1. The CDR3 is 16 residues long. With V trimmed by 5 bases and J by 1 base, 8 bases remained unmatched. The germline V gene has CDR1 LNHDA and CDR2 SQIVND (reference sequence). In DNA, the CDR3 is TGTGCCAGTAGTGCTTACAGGGGCGGGAGCAATCAGCCCCAGCATTTT. Translation: CASSAYRGGSNQPQHF.

The J gene is TRBJ2-3, the V gene TRBV5-1; TRBD2 aligns across 11 bases. Losses at the gene ends were 4 bases for V and 4 bases for J; bases not matched to a gene: 8. CDR1 and CDR2 (germline): SGHRS, YFSETQ. The CDR3 is made up of 16 amino acids. The CDR3 spells CASSRLAGGSADTQYF. CDR3 nucleotides: TGCGCCAGCAGCCGCCTAGCGGGGGGAAGTGCAGATACGCAGTATTTT.

The CDR3 reads CASSVASRNTDTQYF. The CDR3 nucleotides are TGTGCCAGCAGCGTAGCTTCCAGAAACACAGATACGCAGTATTTT. The chain combines TRBV9 with TRBJ2-3; D gene uncertain. V was trimmed by 0 bases and J by 2 bases, leaving 10 bases between them. CDR1 and CDR2 from the germline V gene are SGDLS and YYNGEE. This CDR3 spans 15 amino acids.

The chain combines TRBV6-6 with TRBJ2-7; D is uncertain. The V end lost 0 bases, the J end lost 4 bases, and 10 bases lay between the germline ends. In germline, CDR1 is MNHNY, CDR2 SVGAGI (reference sequence). CDR3 length: 14 residues. The CDR3 protein is CASSYSLGEYEQYF. The DNA for the CDR3 is TGTGCCAGCAGTTACTCGCTTGGAGAATACGAGCAGTACTTC.

The CDR3 spells CASSLALSGETQYF. CDR3 DNA sequence: TGCGCCAGCAGCTTGGCTTTATCGGGGGAGACCCAGTACTTC. The J gene is TRBJ2-5, the V gene TRBV5-1; perhaps TRBD2 as D (5 bases). Trimming cost V 0 bases and J 5 bases, with 11 bases left between them. The CDR3 is 14 amino acids. CDR1 is SGHRS, CDR2 YFSETQ, per germline.

This chain connects TRBV7-2 to TRBJ2-7, with D perhaps TRBD1 (6 bases). V shed 5 bases and J shed 7 bases, with 15 bases lying between them. Per germline, CDR1 SGHTA and CDR2 FQGNSA. The CDR3 contains 13 residues. The CDR3 coding sequence is TGTGCCAGCAGCCCTGGTGGCACAGGGGAGCAGTACTTC. It is translated as CASSPGGTGEQYF. Full variable domain (rest looked up from reference TRBV7-2 and TRBJ2-7): GAGVSQSPSNKVTEKGKDVELRCDPISGHTALYWYRQSLGQGLEFLIYFQGNSAPDKSGLPSDRFSAERTGGSVSTLTIQRTQQEDSAVYLCASSPGGTGEQYFGPGTRLTVT.

CDR3: CASSYTGTGGSGMVQYF. The DNA of the CDR3 is TGTGCCAGCAGCTATACTGGGACAGGCGGCAGCGGGATGGTCCAGTACTTC. V usage is TRBV7-2 and J usage is TRBJ2-5; possibly TRBD1 for D (8 bases). Trimming stripped 4 bases from V and 10 bases from J, with 28 bases between. The CDR3 covers 17 residues. Germline V gene sequence: CDR1 SGHTA, CDR2 FQGNSA. Using reference TRBV7-2 and TRBJ2-5 for the parts outside the CDR3, the full variable domain is GAGVSQSPSNKVTEKGKDVELRCDPISGHTALYWYRQSLGQGLEFLIYFQGNSAPDKSGLPSDRFSAERTGGSVSTLTIQRTQQEDSAVYLCASSYTGTGGSGMVQYFGPGTRLLVL.

V is TRBV27 and J is TRBJ1-1; D might be TRBD1 (5 bases). Germline V gene data show CDR1 as MNHEY and CDR2 as SMNVEV (reference sequence). The ends were cut back, 9 bases at V and 3 bases at J, with 11 bases in the middle. The CDR3 is made up of 12 amino acids. The DNA for the CDR3 is TGTGCCAGTAGGGGATATGACACTGAAGCTTTCTTT. Translation: CASRGYDTEAFF.

The genes are TRBV9 and TRBJ1-5, with TRBD1 matching 10 bases. This CDR3 comprises 17 residues. The germline gives CDR1 SGDLS, CDR2 YYNGEE. The junction had 5 bases not matched to a gene; V was cut back by 0 bases and J by 2 bases. The CDR3 DNA follows: TGTGCCAGCAGCGTAGATGGAGGACAGGGGGGCAATCAGCCCCAGCATTTT. This translates into CASSVDGGQGGNQPQHF.

The chain joins TRBV28 to TRBJ1-6, with D perhaps matching TRBD1 (5 bases). The CDR3 length is 14 residues. Germline V gene lookup returns CDR1 MDHEN and CDR2 SYDVKM. Trimming removed 3 bases from V and 6 bases from J, with 9 bases in between. The CDR3 here is CASSLAGPNSPLHF. CDR3 DNA sequence: TGTGCCAGCAGTTTGGCAGGGCCTAATTCACCCCTCCACTTT. The full variable domain, with the rest looked up from reference TRBV28 and TRBJ1-6, is DVKVTQSSRYLVKRTGEKVFLECVQDMDHENMFWYRQDPGLGLRLIYFSYDVKMKEKGDIPEGYSVSREKKERFSLILESASTNQTSMYLCASSLAGPNSPLHFGNGTRLTVT.

This chain joins TRBV7-6 and TRBJ2-4; 11 positions match TRBD2. Trimming took 4 bases from V and 8 from J; bases not matched to a gene: 13. In germline, CDR1 is SGHVS, CDR2 FNYEAQ. The CDR3 totals 17 residues. In DNA form, the CDR3 reads TGTGCCAGCAGCTCCAGGGGACTAGCGGTCCCCACGGACATTCAGTACTTC. Protein: CASSSRGLAVPTDIQYF.

V is TRBV5-1 and J is TRBJ2-7, with D maybe TRBD1 (6 bases). The CDR3 loop spans 15 amino acids. Germline CDR1 SGHRS, CDR2 YFSETQ. Trimming left V 0 bases short and J 1 base short, with 11 bases between. CDR3 sequence reads: CASSLEAGASYEQYF. The CDR3 DNA sequence: TGCGCCAGCAGCTTGGAGGCAGGGGCGTCCTACGAGCAGTACTTC.

The chain is built from TRBV6-1 and TRBJ2-1; a possible D gene is TRBD2 (5 bases). Between the trimmed V and J ends, which lost 7 bases and 9 bases, there was a span of 22 bases. This CDR3 contains 15 residues. Germline CDR1 MNHNS, CDR2 SASEGT. CDR3 region: CASNPTTSVRSEQFF. The CDR3 bases are TGTGCCAGCAACCCGACTACCTCCGTGAGGAGTGAGCAGTTCTTC.